This T cell receptor beta chain derives from a study of graft-versus-host responses after intestinal transplantation. In this sample, this clone turned up once. The target antigen is unknown. The method was immunoSEQ multiplex PCR; TCRdb's version includes in-frame clones alone and lacks a portion of them. The sample holds 90,000 to 95,000 clones, approximately 92% seen once. V dropped 1 base and J dropped 9; count of bases not matched to a gene: 7. The CDR3 has 14 residues. CDR1 is PRHDT, CDR2 FYEKMQ, per germline (reference sequence). V gene TRBV13 combines with J gene TRBJ2-7; 9 bases align to TRBD1. The receptor's source is a human donor who received an intestinal transplant. The sequencing used unstimulated CD8+ T cells sorted from spleen or lymph node cells, collected before intestinal transplant. The CDR3 coding sequence is TGTGCCAGCAGCTTAGCGGGACAGGGAGTCGTGCAGTACTTC. Translation: CASSLAGQGVVQYF. Full variable domain (missing parts from reference TRBV13 and TRBJ2-7): AAGVIQSPRHLIKEKRETATLKCYPIPRHDTVYWYQQGPGQDPQFLISFYEKMQSDKGSIPDRFSAQQFSDYHSELNMSSLELGDSALYFCASSLAGQGVVQYFGPGTRLTVT.